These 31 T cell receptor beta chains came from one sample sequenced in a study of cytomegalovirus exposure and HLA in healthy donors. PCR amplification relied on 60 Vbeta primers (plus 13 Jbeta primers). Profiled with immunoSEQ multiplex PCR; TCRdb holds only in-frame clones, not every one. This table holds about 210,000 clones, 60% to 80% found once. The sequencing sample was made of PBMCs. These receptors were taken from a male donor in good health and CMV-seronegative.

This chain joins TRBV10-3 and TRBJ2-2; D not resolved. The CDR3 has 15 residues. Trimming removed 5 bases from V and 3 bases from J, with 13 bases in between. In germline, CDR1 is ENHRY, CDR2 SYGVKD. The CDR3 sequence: CAISQALRDTGELFF. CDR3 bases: TGTGCCATCAGTCAGGCCTTACGAGACACCGGGGAGCTGTTTTTT.

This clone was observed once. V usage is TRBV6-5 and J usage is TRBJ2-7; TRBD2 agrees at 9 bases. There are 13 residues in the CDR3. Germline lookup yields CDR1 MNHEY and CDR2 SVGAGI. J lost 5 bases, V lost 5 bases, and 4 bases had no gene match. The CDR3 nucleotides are TGTGCCAGCAGTCTCGCGGGAGGGCACGAGCAGTACTTC. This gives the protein CASSLAGGHEQYF.

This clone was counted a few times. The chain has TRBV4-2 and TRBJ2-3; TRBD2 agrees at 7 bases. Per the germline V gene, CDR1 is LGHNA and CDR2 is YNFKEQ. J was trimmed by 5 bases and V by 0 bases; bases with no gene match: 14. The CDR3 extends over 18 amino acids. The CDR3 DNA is TGTGCCAGCAGCCAAGAGACGTTGGCGGGAGCCGACTTAGATACGCAGTATTTT. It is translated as CASSQETLAGADLDTQYF.

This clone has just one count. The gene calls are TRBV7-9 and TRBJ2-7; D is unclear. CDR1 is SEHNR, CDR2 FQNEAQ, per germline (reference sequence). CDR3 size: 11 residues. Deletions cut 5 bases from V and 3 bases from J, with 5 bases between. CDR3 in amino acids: CASSPYYEQYF. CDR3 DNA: TGTGCCAGCAGCCCCTACTACGAGCAGTACTTC.

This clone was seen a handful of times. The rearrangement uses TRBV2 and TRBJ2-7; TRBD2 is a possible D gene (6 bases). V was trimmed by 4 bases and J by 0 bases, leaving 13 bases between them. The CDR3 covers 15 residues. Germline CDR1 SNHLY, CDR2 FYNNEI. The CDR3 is CASSGSGPSSYEQYF. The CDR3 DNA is TGTGCCAGCAGTGGCAGCGGGCCAAGCTCCTACGAGCAGTACTTC.

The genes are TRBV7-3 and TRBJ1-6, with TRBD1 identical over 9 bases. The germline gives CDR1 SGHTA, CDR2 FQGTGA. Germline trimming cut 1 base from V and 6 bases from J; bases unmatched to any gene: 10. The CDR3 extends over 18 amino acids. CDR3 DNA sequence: TGTGCCAGCAGCTTAATGGGACAGGGCGCAACGGGTAATTCACCCCTCCACTTT. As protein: CASSLMGQGATGNSPLHF.

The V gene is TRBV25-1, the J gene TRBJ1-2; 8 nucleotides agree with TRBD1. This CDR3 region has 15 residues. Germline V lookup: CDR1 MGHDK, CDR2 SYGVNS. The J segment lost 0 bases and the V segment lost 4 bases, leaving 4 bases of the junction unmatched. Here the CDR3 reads CASSGRDRTNYGYTF. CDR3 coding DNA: TGTGCCAGCAGTGGACGGGACAGGACTAACTATGGCTACACCTTC.

The CDR3 region is CASSSGQGWNQPQHF. The CDR3 DNA reads as TGTGCCAGCAGTTCGGGACAGGGATGGAATCAGCCCCAGCATTTT. The V call is TRBV6-5, the J call TRBJ1-5; TRBD1 matches at 9 bases. CDR1 and CDR2 from the germline V gene are MNHEY and SVGAGI. The CDR3 is 15 residues long. The ends lost 4 bases at V and 4 bases at J; junction bases unmatched: 5.

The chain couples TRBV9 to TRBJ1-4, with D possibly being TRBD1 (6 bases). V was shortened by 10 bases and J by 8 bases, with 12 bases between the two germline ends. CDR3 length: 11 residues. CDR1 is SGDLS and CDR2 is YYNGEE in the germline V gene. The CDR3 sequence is CAGRGREKLFF. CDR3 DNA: TGTGCCGGGAGGGGGAGGGAAAAACTGTTTTTT.

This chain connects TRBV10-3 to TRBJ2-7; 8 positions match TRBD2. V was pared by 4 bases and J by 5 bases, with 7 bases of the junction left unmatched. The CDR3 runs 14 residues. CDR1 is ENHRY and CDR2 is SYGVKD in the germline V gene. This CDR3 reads CAISVSSGGNEQYF. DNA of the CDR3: TGTGCCATCAGTGTCTCCAGCGGGGGAAACGAGCAGTACTTC.

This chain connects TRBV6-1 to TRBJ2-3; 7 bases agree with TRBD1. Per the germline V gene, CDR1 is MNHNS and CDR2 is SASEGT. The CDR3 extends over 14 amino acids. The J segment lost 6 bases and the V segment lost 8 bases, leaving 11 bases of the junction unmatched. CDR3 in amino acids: CASANRGPPDTQYF. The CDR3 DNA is TGTGCCAGCGCTAACAGGGGCCCGCCGGATACGCAGTATTTT.

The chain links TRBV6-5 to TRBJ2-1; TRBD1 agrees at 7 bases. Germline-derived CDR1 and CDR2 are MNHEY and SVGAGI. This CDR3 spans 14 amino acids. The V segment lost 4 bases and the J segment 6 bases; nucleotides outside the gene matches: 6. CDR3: CASSSDRDLNEQFF. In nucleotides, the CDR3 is TGTGCCAGCAGTTCCGACAGGGATCTCAATGAGCAGTTCTTC.

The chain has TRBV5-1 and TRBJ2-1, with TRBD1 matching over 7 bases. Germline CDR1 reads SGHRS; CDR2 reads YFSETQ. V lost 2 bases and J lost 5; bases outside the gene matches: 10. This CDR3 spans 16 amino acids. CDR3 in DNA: TGCGCCAGCAGCTTCCGACAGGGCACTAAGAACAATGAGCAGTTCTTC. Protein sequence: CASSFRQGTKNNEQFF.

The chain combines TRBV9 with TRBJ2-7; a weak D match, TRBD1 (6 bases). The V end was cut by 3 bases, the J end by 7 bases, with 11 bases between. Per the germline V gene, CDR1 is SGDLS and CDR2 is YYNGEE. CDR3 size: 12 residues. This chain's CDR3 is CASSATGGEQYF. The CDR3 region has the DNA TGTGCCAGCAGCGCGACAGGTGGGGAGCAGTACTTC.

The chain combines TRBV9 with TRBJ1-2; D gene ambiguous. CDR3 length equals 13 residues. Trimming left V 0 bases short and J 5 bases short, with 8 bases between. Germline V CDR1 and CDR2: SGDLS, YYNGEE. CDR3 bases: TGTGCCAGCAGCGTAGCTCGCGGTTATGGCTACACCTTC. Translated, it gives CASSVARGYGYTF.

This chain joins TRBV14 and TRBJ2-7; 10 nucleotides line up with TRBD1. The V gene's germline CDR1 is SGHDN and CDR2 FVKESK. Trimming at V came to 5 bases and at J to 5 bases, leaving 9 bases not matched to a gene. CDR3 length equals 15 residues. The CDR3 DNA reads TGTGCCAGCAGCTACCGACAGGGGGCCCTCCACGAGCAGTACTTC. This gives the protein CASSYRQGALHEQYF.

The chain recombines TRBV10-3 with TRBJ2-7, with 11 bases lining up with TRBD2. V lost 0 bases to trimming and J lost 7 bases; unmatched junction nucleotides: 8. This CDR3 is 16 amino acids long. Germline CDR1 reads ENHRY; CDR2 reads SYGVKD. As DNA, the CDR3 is TGTGCCATCAGTGAGTCCCCGGGACTAGCGGCCCTAGAGCAGTACTTC. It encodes CAISESPGLAALEQYF.

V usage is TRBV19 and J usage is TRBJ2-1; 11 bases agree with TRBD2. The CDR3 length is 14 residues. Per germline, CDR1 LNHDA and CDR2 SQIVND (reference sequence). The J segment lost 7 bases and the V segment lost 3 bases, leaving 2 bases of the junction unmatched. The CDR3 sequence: CASSITSGRNEQFF. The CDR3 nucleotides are TGTGCCAGTAGTATCACTAGCGGGAGAAATGAGCAGTTCTTC.

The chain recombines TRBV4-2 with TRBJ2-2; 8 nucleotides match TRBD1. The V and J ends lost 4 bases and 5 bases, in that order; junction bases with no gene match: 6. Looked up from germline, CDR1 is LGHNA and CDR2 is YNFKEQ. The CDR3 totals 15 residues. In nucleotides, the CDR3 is TGTGCCAGCAGCCCGGACAGGGCTCAGACCGGGGAGCTGTTTTTT. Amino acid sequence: CASSPDRAQTGELFF.

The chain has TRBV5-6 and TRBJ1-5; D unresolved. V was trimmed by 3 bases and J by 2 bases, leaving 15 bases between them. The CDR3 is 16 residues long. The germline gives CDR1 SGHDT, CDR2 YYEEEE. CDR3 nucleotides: TGTGCCAGCAGCTGGTACCGGGGAAAGGGCAATCAGCCCCAGCATTTT. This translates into CASSWYRGKGNQPQHF.

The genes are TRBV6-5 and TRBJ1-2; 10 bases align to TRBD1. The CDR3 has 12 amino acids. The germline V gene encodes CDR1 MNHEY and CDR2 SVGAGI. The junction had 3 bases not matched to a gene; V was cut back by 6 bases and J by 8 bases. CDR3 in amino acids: CASSLGQGGYTF. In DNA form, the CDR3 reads TGTGCCAGCAGCTTGGGACAGGGGGGCTACACCTTC.

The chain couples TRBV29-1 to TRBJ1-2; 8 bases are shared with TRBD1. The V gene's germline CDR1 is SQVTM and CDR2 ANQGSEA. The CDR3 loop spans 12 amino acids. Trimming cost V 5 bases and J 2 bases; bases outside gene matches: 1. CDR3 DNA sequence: TGCAGCGTTCGACAGGGGAACTATGGCTACACCTTC. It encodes CSVRQGNYGYTF.

CDR3 amino acids: CASSDSYGDTEAFF. The CDR3 nucleotides read TGTGCCAGCAGTGACTCCTACGGGGACACTGAAGCTTTCTTT. This rearrangement joins TRBV6-4 to TRBJ1-1; no clear D gene. The germline gives CDR1 MRHNA, CDR2 SNTAGT. The CDR3 has 14 residues. V was clipped by 0 bases and J by 3 bases, with 8 bases between them.

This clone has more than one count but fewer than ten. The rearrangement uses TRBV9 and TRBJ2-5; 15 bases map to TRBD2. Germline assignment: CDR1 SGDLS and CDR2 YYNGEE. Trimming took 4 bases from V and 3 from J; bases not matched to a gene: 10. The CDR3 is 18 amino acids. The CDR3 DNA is TGTGCCAGCAGCCCCGGACTAGCGGGGGGGCGAAATAAAGAGACCCAGTACTTC. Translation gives CASSPGLAGGRNKETQYF. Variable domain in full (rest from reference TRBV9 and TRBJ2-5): DSGVTQTPKHLITATGQRVTLRCSPRSGDLSVYWYQQSLDQGLQFLIQYYNGEERAKGNILERFSAQQFPDLHSELNLSSLELGDSALYFCASSPGLAGGRNKETQYFGPGTRLLVL.

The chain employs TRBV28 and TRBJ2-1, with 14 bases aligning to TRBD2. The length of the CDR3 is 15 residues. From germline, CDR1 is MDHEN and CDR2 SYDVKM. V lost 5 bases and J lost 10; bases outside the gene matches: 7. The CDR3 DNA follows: TGTGCCAGCAGTCCCGGGACTAGCGGGGGAGTAGAGCAGTTCTTC. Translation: CASSPGTSGGVEQFF.

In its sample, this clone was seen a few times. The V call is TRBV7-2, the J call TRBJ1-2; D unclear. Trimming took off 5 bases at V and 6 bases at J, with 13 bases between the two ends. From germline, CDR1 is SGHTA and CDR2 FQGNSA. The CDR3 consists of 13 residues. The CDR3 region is CASSLGRENGYTF. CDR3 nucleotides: TGTGCCAGCAGCCTAGGCCGGGAAAATGGCTACACCTTC.

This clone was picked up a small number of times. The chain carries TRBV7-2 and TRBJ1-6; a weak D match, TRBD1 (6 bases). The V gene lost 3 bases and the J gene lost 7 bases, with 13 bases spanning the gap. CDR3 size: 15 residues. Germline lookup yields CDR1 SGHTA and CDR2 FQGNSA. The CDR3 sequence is CASSLGGAGNSPLHF. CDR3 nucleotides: TGTGCCAGCAGCTTGGGGGGGGCCGGGAATTCACCCCTCCACTTT. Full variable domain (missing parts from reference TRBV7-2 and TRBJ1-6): GAGVSQSPSNKVTEKGKDVELRCDPISGHTALYWYRQSLGQGLEFLIYFQGNSAPDKSGLPSDRFSAERTGGSVSTLTIQRTQQEDSAVYLCASSLGGAGNSPLHFGNGTRLTVT.

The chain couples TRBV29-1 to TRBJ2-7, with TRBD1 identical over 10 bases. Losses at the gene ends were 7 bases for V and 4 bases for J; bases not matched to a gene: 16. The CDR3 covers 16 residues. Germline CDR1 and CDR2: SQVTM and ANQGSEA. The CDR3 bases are TGCAGCGCCCTCGACAGGGGGCTTCACAATACTTACGAGCAGTACTTC. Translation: CSALDRGLHNTYEQYF.

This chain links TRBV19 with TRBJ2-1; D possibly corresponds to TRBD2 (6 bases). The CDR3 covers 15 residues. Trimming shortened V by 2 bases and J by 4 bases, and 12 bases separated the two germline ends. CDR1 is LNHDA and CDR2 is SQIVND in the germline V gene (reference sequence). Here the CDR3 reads CASSIPRGGYNEQFF. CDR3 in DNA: TGTGCCAGTAGTATACCGCGGGGCGGGTACAATGAGCAGTTCTTC.

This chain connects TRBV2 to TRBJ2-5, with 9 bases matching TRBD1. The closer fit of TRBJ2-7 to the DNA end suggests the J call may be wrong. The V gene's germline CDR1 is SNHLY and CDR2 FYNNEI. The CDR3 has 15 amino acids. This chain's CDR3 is CASSEYGTGSYEQYF. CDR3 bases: TGTGCCAGCAGTGAATATGGGACAGGGAGCTACGAGCAGTACTTC.

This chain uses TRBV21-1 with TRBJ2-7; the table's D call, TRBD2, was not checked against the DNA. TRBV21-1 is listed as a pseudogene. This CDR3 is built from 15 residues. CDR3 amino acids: CASSKASGRAYEQYF. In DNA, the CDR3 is TGTGCCAGCAGCAAAGCTAGCGGGAGGGCCTACGAGCAGTACTTC.